This TCR beta chain was retrieved from a study of response to subunit inactivated influenza vaccine. Study conclusions and caveats: Each seasonal influenza vaccination recruits few new T cells, the authors suggested.

This clonotype was recorded at least ten times. Its antigen is undetermined. V dropped 6 bases and J dropped 3; count of bases not matched to a gene: 3. The CDR3 contains 13 residues. Germline lookup yields CDR1 MNHNS and CDR2 SASEGT. TCRdb reprocessed the RT-PCR reads via MiXCR and lists one record per CDR3 protein. This sample has 430,000 or so distinct CDR3 sequences, with around 9.9% found just once. This sequence joins TRBV6-1 and TRBJ2-3; 7 bases align to TRBD1. This TCR was sampled from a man aged 45 to 65 who received an inactivated influenza vaccine. The sequencing used PBMCs from blood, collected roughly 6 weeks after vaccination. The CDR3 DNA follows: TGTGCCAGCAGGAGACAGGGAACAGATACGCAGTATTTT. It encodes CASRRQGTDTQYF.